These 9 T cell receptor beta chains share one sample of origin, sequenced in a study of blood T cell repertoires in COVID-19. Profiled with immunoSEQ multiplex PCR; TCRdb holds only in-frame clones, not every one. The sample yields roughly 87,000 clones, about 78% seen once. Sequencing used peripheral blood. The source of these receptors is a woman aged 80 or older with acute or convalescent COVID-19.

This clone was found a few times. This chain joins TRBV5-1 and TRBJ2-3, with 10 bases matching TRBD2. J was trimmed by 0 bases and V by 3 bases; bases with no gene match: 4. Germline V gene sequence: CDR1 SGHRS, CDR2 YFSETQ. There are 16 residues in the CDR3. The CDR3 region has the DNA TGCGCCAGCAGCTCATCTAGCGGGAGTAGCACAGATACGCAGTATTTT. Residues: CASSSSSGSSTDTQYF.

The chain is built from TRBV6-1 and TRBJ2-7; D ambiguous. CDR1 is MNHNS, CDR2 SASEGT, per germline. Trimming cost V 2 bases and J 0 bases, with 14 bases left between them. The length of the CDR3 is 16 residues. The CDR3 is CASSEQSTWSSYEQYF. The CDR3 nucleotides are TGTGCCAGCAGTGAACAGAGCACCTGGAGCTCCTACGAGCAGTACTTC.

This clone was recorded only once. The chain carries TRBV4-3 and TRBJ1-2, with D unclear. The V gene's germline CDR1 is LGHNA and CDR2 YSLEER. CDR3 length equals 14 residues. Deletions cut 0 bases from V and 4 bases from J, with 9 bases between. CDR3: CASSQDEISYGYTF. As DNA, the CDR3 is TGCGCCAGCAGCCAAGATGAGATCTCCTATGGCTACACCTTC.

The chain carries TRBV28 and TRBJ1-2; the match to TRBD1 covers 7 bases. Germline V gene sequence: CDR1 MDHEN, CDR2 SYDVKM. The CDR3 consists of 12 residues. The V gene end was trimmed by 6 bases and the J gene end by 8 bases; junction bases not matched to a gene: 6. The CDR3 DNA sequence: TGTGCCAGCAGCACGACAGGGTTCGGCTACACCTTC. Translation: CASSTTGFGYTF.

The V gene is TRBV5-1, the J gene TRBJ2-2, with 8 positions matching TRBD1. Germline assignment: CDR1 SGHRS and CDR2 YFSETQ. J gave up 5 bases and V 4 bases, and 4 bases lay outside the gene matches. This CDR3 is built from 14 residues. The CDR3 nucleotides are TGCGCCAGCAGCCCTCAGGGGGCGACCGGGGAGCTGTTTTTT. This translates into CASSPQGATGELFF.

The chain recombines TRBV4-2 with TRBJ1-5, with TRBD1 as a possible D gene (6 bases). V was pared by 1 base and J by 2 bases, with 21 bases between. Germline values: CDR1 LGHNA, CDR2 YNFKEQ. This CDR3 is 19 amino acids long. This CDR3 reads CASSQGWGNRAGGNQPQHF. In nucleotides, the CDR3 is TGTGCCAGCAGCCAAGGTTGGGGCAACAGGGCTGGAGGCAATCAGCCCCAGCATTTT.

The J gene is TRBJ1-5, the V gene TRBV6-6, with 9 nucleotides matching TRBD1. The CDR3 consists of 14 residues. Germline assignment: CDR1 MNHNY and CDR2 SVGAGI (reference sequence). Trimming cost V 6 bases and J 5 bases; bases outside gene matches: 5. The CDR3 sequence: CASSRGQGYQPQHF. Written as DNA, the CDR3 is TGTGCCAGCAGCCGGGGACAGGGCTATCAGCCCCAGCATTTT.

The chain uses TRBV28 and TRBJ2-7, with 8 positions matching TRBD1. The V gene end was trimmed by 5 bases and the J gene end by 4 bases; junction bases not matched to a gene: 7. CDR3 size: 14 residues. Per germline, CDR1 MDHEN and CDR2 SYDVKM. This CDR3 is CASSTGTGSYEQYF. The CDR3 bases are TGTGCCAGCAGTACTGGGACAGGATCTTACGAGCAGTACTTC.

The chain uses TRBV12-5 and TRBJ2-3; possible D gene TRBD2, 6 bases. Germline V gene sequence: CDR1 LGHNT, CDR2 FRNRAP. This CDR3 has 17 amino acids. The V end was cut by 1 base, the J end by 0 bases, with 14 bases between. The CDR3 loop reads CASGLDDWRGSTDTQYF. CDR3 DNA: TGTGCTAGTGGTTTGGACGACTGGCGGGGCAGCACAGATACGCAGTATTTT.